The T cell receptor beta chain described here comes from a study of blood T cell repertoires in COVID-19. Original handling: How many nucleated cells were present was estimated from reference gene primer amplification. Method: immunoSEQ multiplex PCR; TCRdb's copy keeps in-frame clones and lacks some. D and trimming were read from the DNA, whereas the V and J calls and clone size are those reported in that table. The sample yields 200,000 to 250,000 clones, around nine tenths seen once. In germline, CDR1 is SEHNR, CDR2 FQNEAQ (reference sequence). The CDR3 totals 15 residues. The V end was cut by 3 bases, the J end by 1 base, with 12 bases between.

The V call is TRBV7-9, the J call TRBJ1-1; D perhaps matches TRBD1 (5 bases). The sequenced material came from peripheral blood. This receptor was identified in a woman aged 35 to 49 with acute or convalescent COVID-19. The CDR3 loop reads CASSLLDTPNTEAFF. The CDR3 nucleotides read TGTGCCAGCAGCTTGTTGGACACACCGAACACTGAAGCTTTCTTT.